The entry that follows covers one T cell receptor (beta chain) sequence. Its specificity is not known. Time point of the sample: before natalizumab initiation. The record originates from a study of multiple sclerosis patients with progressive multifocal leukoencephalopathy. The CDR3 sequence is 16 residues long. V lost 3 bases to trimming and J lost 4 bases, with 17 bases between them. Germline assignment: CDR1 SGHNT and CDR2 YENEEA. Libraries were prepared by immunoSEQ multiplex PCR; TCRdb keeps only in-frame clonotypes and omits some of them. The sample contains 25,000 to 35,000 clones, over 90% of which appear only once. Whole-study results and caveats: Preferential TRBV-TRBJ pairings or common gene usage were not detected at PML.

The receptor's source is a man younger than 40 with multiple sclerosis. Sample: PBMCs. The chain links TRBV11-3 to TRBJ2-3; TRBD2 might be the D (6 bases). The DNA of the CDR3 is TGTGCCAGCAGCTTTTCGACGGGAGTATCAGCAGATACGCAGTATTTT. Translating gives CASSFSTGVSADTQYF.